One sample yielded the 2 T cell receptor beta chains listed below, sequenced in a study of technical replicates of blood from a few donors. Data came from immunoSEQ multiplex PCR; TCRdb stores just in-frame clones and leaves some out. The profile covers 90,000 to 100,000 clones, with almost 96% appearing a single time and 0.2% to 0.25% taken by the ten largest. Sequenced sample: T cells isolated from PBMCs. All receptors come from a human donor in good health.

This clone was observed once. V usage is TRBV29-1 and J usage is TRBJ2-2; 12 positions agree with TRBD2. CDR3 size: 16 residues. Germline CDR1 reads SQVTM; CDR2 reads ANQGSEA. The junction had 8 bases not matched to a gene; V was cut back by 7 bases and J by 2 bases. CDR3 amino acids: CSGLTSGSANTGELFF. DNA of the CDR3: TGCAGCGGTTTGACTAGCGGGAGTGCAAACACCGGGGAGCTGTTTTTT.

This chain joins TRBV6-1 and TRBJ1-5; 7 nucleotides align to TRBD1. The CDR3 sequence is 15 residues long. J was trimmed by 1 base and V by 4 bases; bases with no gene match: 4. Germline CDR1 is MNHNS and CDR2 is SASEGT. The CDR3 loop reads CASSVTGVSNQPQHF. The DNA for the CDR3 is TGTGCCAGCAGTGTAACAGGGGTAAGCAATCAGCCCCAGCATTTT.